The 15 T cell receptor beta chains below come from one sample, sequenced in a study of blood T cell repertoires in COVID-19. The data were produced by immunoSEQ multiplex PCR, yet TCRdb's version contains in-frame clones alone and is incomplete. The table includes 270,000 or so clones, 89% detected once. The sample was peripheral blood. The source of these receptors is a woman in her twenties or thirties with COVID-19, enrolled during active disease.

This chain uses TRBV27 with TRBJ2-5; 11 bases fit TRBD2. The CDR3 extends over 15 amino acids. V dropped 2 bases and J dropped 4; count of bases not matched to a gene: 3. CDR1 and CDR2 (germline): MNHEY, SMNVEV (reference sequence). The CDR3 loop reads CASSLGLAGGETQYF. In DNA form, the CDR3 reads TGTGCCAGCAGTTTAGGCCTAGCGGGAGGAGAGACCCAGTACTTC.

The chain joins TRBV2 to TRBJ1-1, with a tentative D call TRBD1 (5 bases). Looked up from germline, CDR1 is SNHLY and CDR2 is FYNNEI. The CDR3 totals 14 residues. Deletions cut 4 bases from V and 5 bases from J, with 14 bases between. The CDR3 spells CASSAQAGRTEAFF. The CDR3 bases are TGTGCCAGCAGTGCTCAGGCGGGGCGGACTGAAGCTTTCTTT.

The chain couples TRBV18 to TRBJ1-1; 7 bases agree with TRBD1. The V segment lost 2 bases and the J segment 2 bases; nucleotides outside the gene matches: 5. CDR3 length: 15 amino acids. CDR1 is KGHSH and CDR2 is LQKENI in the germline V gene. The CDR3 nucleotides read TGTGCCAGCTCACCAGGGACAGCACCTAACACTGAAGCTTTCTTT. Protein sequence: CASSPGTAPNTEAFF. The full variable domain, with the rest looked up from reference TRBV18 and TRBJ1-1, is NAGVMQNPRHLVRRRGQEARLRCSPMKGHSHVYWYRQLPEEGLKFMVYLQKENIIDESGMPKERFSAEFPKEGPSILRIQQVVRGDSAAYFCASSPGTAPNTEAFFGQGTRLTVV.

J is TRBJ1-6 and V is TRBV6-5; D is uncertain. The CDR3 is made up of 16 amino acids. The ends were cut back, 3 bases at V and 0 bases at J, with 9 bases in the middle. In germline, CDR1 is MNHEY, CDR2 SVGAGI. Here the CDR3 DNA reads TGTGCCAGCAGTTATTCCGGGAGCTCCTATAATTCACCCCTCCACTTT. Amino acid sequence: CASSYSGSSYNSPLHF.

This rearrangement joins TRBV5-4 to TRBJ1-3; D ambiguous. Germline CDR1 SGHNT, CDR2 YYREEE (reference sequence). This CDR3 spans 13 amino acids. V lost 4 bases and J lost 6, with 11 bases in between. CDR3 in amino acids: CASSQRQKNTIYF. For the CDR3, the DNA is TGTGCCAGCAGCCAACGTCAGAAAAACACCATATATTTT. The whole variable domain, filled in from reference TRBV5-4 and TRBJ1-3, reads ETGVTQSPTHLIKTRGQQVTLRCSSQSGHNTVSWYQQALGQGPQFIFQYYREEENGRGNFPPRFSGLQFPNYSSELNVNALELDDSALYLCASSQRQKNTIYFGEGSWLTVV.

V gene TRBV4-1 combines with J gene TRBJ2-3, with 8 bases that match TRBD2. The CDR3 spans 20 residues. Germline lookup yields CDR1 MGHRA and CDR2 YSYEKL. V gave up 0 bases and J gave up 4 bases; unmatched junction bases: 18. CDR3 in amino acids: CASSQDILGRGVFQADTQYF. CDR3 DNA: TGCGCCAGCAGCCAAGATATATTAGGGCGGGGGGTATTTCAGGCAGATACGCAGTATTTT.

This chain connects TRBV25-1 to TRBJ2-2; TRBD1 is a possible D gene (5 bases). This CDR3 is 17 amino acids long. CDR1 is MGHDK and CDR2 is SYGVNS in the germline V gene. Deletions cut 0 bases from V and 9 bases from J, with 20 bases between. The CDR3 region is CASSEYGAGRVSRELFF. CDR3 nucleotide sequence: TGTGCCAGCAGTGAATATGGCGCCGGCAGGGTGAGCCGGGAGCTGTTTTTT.

The sample holds many counts of this clone. J is TRBJ2-3 and V is TRBV3-1 (or the pseudogene TRBV3-2); TRBD2 aligns across 11 bases. This CDR3 is 16 amino acids long. Germline lookup yields CDR1 LGHDT and CDR2 YNNKEL (reference sequence). Trimming cost V 0 bases and J 5 bases; bases outside gene matches: 4. CDR3 DNA sequence: TGTGCCAGCAGCCAAGAGACTAGCGGGGCGGGAGATACGCAGTATTTT. Amino acid sequence: CASSQETSGAGDTQYF.

The V gene is TRBV4-1, the J gene TRBJ2-5, with D maybe TRBD2 (5 bases). Germline CDR1 MGHRA, CDR2 YSYEKL. This CDR3 is built from 13 residues. Trimming cost V 4 bases and J 5 bases, with 11 bases left between them. CDR3 sequence: CASSRERRETQYF. The CDR3 DNA reads TGCGCCAGCAGCCGAGAACGGAGGGAGACCCAGTACTTC.

CDR3 in DNA: TGTGCCAGCAGCACCCCGGGACTAGCGGGGTCCTACGGCGGGGAGCTGTTTTTT. Its translation: CASSTPGLAGSYGGELFF. The V and J genes are TRBV7-9 and TRBJ2-2, with TRBD2 identical over 13 bases. CDR1 and CDR2 (germline): SEHNR, FQNEAQ (reference sequence). The CDR3 consists of 18 residues. V shed 5 bases and J 7 bases; nucleotides not matched to a gene: 13.

The rearrangement uses TRBV5-6 and TRBJ1-2; D not certain. Germline CDR1 and CDR2: SGHDT and YYEEEE. Trimming left V 1 base short and J 8 bases short, with 12 bases between. The CDR3 has 13 amino acids. The CDR3 sequence: CASSLIRVRGYTF. CDR3 in DNA: TGTGCCAGCAGCTTGATCCGGGTGAGAGGCTACACCTTC.

The chain is built from TRBV29-1 and TRBJ1-2, with D maybe TRBD1 (6 bases). V was clipped by 7 bases and J by 8 bases, with 14 bases between them. From germline, CDR1 is SQVTM and CDR2 ANQGSEA. The CDR3 has 11 amino acids. CDR3 protein: CSATTGDGYTF. The DNA for the CDR3 is TGCAGCGCTACGACAGGTGACGGCTACACCTTC.

The chain carries TRBV7-9 and TRBJ2-7, with D maybe TRBD1 (5 bases). Deletions cut 4 bases from V and 3 bases from J, with 10 bases between. Germline V gives CDR1 SEHNR, CDR2 FQNEAQ (reference sequence). This CDR3 is 13 amino acids long. The CDR3 here is CASSSSQGYEQYF. CDR3 sequence (DNA): TGTGCCAGCAGCTCATCTCAGGGCTACGAGCAGTACTTC. Drawing the rest from reference TRBV7-9 and TRBJ2-7, the complete variable domain is DTGVSQNPRHKITKRGQNVTFRCDPISEHNRLYWYRQTLGQGPEFLTYFQNEAQLEKSRLLSDRFSAERPKGSFSTLEIQRTEQGDSAMYLCASSSSQGYEQYFGPGTRLTVT.

The chain combines TRBV4-2 with TRBJ1-1; 8 bases are shared with TRBD1. The CDR3 totals 16 residues. With V trimmed by 0 bases and J by 1 base, 4 bases remained unmatched. Germline CDR1 reads LGHNA; CDR2 reads YNFKEQ. The CDR3 DNA is TGTGCCAGCAGCCAAGATTATGGGACAGGGAACACTGAAGCTTTCTTT. The encoded protein is CASSQDYGTGNTEAFF.

V usage is TRBV2 and J usage is TRBJ1-1; D gene unclear. CDR3 length equals 13 residues. The germline V gene encodes CDR1 SNHLY and CDR2 FYNNEI. V was pared by 2 bases and J by 6 bases, with 10 bases between. The CDR3 bases are TGTGCCAGCAGTGAAACCGGGATCCCTGAAGCTTTCTTT. It translates to CASSETGIPEAFF.